The 10 T cell receptor beta chains presented below share a single source sample, sequenced in a study of CD8+ T cells in alopecia areata. Regarding treatment: oral pan-JAK inhibitor, 5-10 mg twice daily. In each case, RNA was isolated and then reverse transcribed into cDNA as the sequencing template. This table comes from immunoSEQ multiplex PCR, and its TCRdb copy is limited to in-frame clones, with some not included. The sample has about 200,000 clones; more than 30% are singletons. Sequencing used CD4+ T cells sorted from blood, obtained around week 31, from a patient treated with tofacitinib. The receptors here all came from a human donor with alopecia areata.

This clone was counted a single time. V is TRBV11-2 and J is TRBJ1-4, with D perhaps matching TRBD1 (6 bases). Germline V CDR1 and CDR2: SGHAT, FQNNGV. V lost 5 bases and J 6 bases, leaving 13 bases between the germline ends. The CDR3 consists of 14 residues. The CDR3: CASSRRQVDEKLFF. Written as DNA, the CDR3 is TGTGCCAGCAGCCGACGACAGGTTGATGAAAAACTGTTTTTT. Using reference TRBV11-2 and TRBJ1-4 for the parts outside the CDR3, the full variable domain is EAGVAQSPRYKIIEKRQSVAFWCNPISGHATLYWYQQILGQGPKLLIQFQNNGVVDDSQLPKDRFSAERLKGVDSTLKIQPAKLEDSAVYLCASSRRQVDEKLFFGSGTQLSVL.

This clone turned up a few times. The rearrangement joins TRBV7-9 to TRBJ1-2, with D uncertain. Germline values: CDR1 SEHNR, CDR2 FQNEAQ (reference sequence). This CDR3 is 12 amino acids long. Trimming cost V 3 bases and J 3 bases, with 5 bases left between them. CDR3 residues: CASSFFDYGYTF. CDR3 in DNA: TGTGCCAGCAGCTTCTTCGACTATGGCTACACCTTC. Full variable domain (outside the CDR3, taken from reference TRBV7-9 and TRBJ1-2): DTGVSQNPRHKITKRGQNVTFRCDPISEHNRLYWYRQTLGQGPEFLTYFQNEAQLEKSRLLSDRFSAERPKGSFSTLEIQRTEQGDSAMYLCASSFFDYGYTFGSGTRLTVV.

The CDR3 sequence is CASSLNLAKNIQYF. Here the CDR3 DNA reads TGTGCCAGCAGCTTAAATCTAGCCAAAAACATTCAGTACTTC. This chain connects TRBV11-2 to TRBJ2-4; D is ambiguous. Germline V gene sequence: CDR1 SGHAT, CDR2 FQNNGV. The V gene lost 2 bases and the J gene lost 0 bases, with 5 bases spanning the gap. The CDR3 sequence is 14 residues long.

This clone was detected a few times. The chain recombines TRBV7-2 with TRBJ2-3; D is perhaps TRBD1 (5 bases). This CDR3 has 15 amino acids. CDR1 is SGHTA, CDR2 FQGNSA, per germline. V lost 5 bases, J lost 1 base, and 13 bases lay in between. Written as DNA, the CDR3 is TGTGCCAGCAGCACCGACAGTTCTGGCACAGATACGCAGTATTTT. This gives the protein CASSTDSSGTDTQYF.

The chain joins TRBV4-1 to TRBJ2-2, with D unresolved. This CDR3 is 16 amino acids long. Germline values: CDR1 MGHRA, CDR2 YSYEKL. Trimming cost V 0 bases and J 9 bases, with 17 bases left between them. The CDR3 loop reads CASSQDPGRSVRELFF. In DNA form, the CDR3 reads TGCGCCAGCAGCCAAGATCCTGGTAGGAGCGTCCGGGAGCTGTTTTTT.

The chain uses TRBV15 and TRBJ1-2, with D unresolved. V was trimmed by 1 base and J by 8 bases, leaving 8 bases between them. The CDR3 extends over 12 amino acids. Germline CDR1 LNHNV, CDR2 YYDKDF (reference sequence). CDR3 region: CATSRATGGYTF. Here the CDR3 DNA reads TGTGCCACCAGCAGAGCGACGGGAGGCTACACCTTC.

This clone occurred once. The genes are TRBV15 and TRBJ1-5; D ambiguous. With 0 bases removed from V and 4 bases from J, the gap between germline ends came to 16 bases. The CDR3 has 17 residues. Germline CDR1 LNHNV, CDR2 YYDKDF (reference sequence). The CDR3 region has the DNA TGTGCCACCAGCAGAGACCGGTATCGGGCAGCGAATCAGCCCCAGCATTTT. It yields the protein CATSRDRYRAANQPQHF.

The chain uses TRBV7-9 and TRBJ2-7; the match to TRBD1 covers 7 bases. Germline V gene lookup returns CDR1 SEHNR and CDR2 FQNEAQ (reference sequence). V lost 5 bases, J lost 6 bases, and 16 bases stayed unmatched. This CDR3 has 16 residues. The CDR3 DNA is TGTGCCAGCAGCCTAAGACAGGGCCCCCGATCCGCCGAGCAGTACTTC. Its protein product is CASSLRQGPRSAEQYF. Full variable domain (outside the CDR3, taken from reference TRBV7-9 and TRBJ2-7): DTGVSQNPRHKITKRGQNVTFRCDPISEHNRLYWYRQTLGQGPEFLTYFQNEAQLEKSRLLSDRFSAERPKGSFSTLEIQRTEQGDSAMYLCASSLRQGPRSAEQYFGPGTRLTVT.

The rearrangement joins TRBV5-6 to TRBJ2-7; D gene unclear. Germline V lookup: CDR1 SGHDT, CDR2 YYEEEE. V lost 1 base and J 6 bases, leaving 17 bases between the germline ends. The CDR3 has 15 amino acids. The CDR3, as DNA: TGTGCCAGCAGCTTGATCAGCGCGAATACCCTCGAGCAGTACTTC. This encodes CASSLISANTLEQYF.

The CDR3 bases are TGTGCCAGCAGCCGATCCGGGACATTTAAAGAGCAGTACTTC. It encodes CASSRSGTFKEQYF. The rearrangement links TRBV6-6 to TRBJ2-7; tentative D call: TRBD1 (6 bases). In germline, CDR1 is MNHNY, CDR2 SVGAGI (reference sequence). Trimming removed 6 bases at V and 7 bases at J, with 19 bases between. The CDR3 is 14 amino acids.